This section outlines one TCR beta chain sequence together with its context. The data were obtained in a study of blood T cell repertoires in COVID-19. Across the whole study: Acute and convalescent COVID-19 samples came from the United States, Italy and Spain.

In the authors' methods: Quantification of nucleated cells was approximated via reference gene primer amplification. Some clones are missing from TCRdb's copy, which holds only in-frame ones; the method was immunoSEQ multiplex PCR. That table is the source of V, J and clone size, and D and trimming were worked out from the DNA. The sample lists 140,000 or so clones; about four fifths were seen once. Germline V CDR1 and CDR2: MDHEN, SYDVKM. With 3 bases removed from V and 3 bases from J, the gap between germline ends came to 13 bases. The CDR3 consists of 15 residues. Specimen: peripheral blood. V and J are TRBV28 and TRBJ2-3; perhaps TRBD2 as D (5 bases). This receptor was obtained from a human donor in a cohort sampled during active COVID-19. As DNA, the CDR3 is TGTGCCAGCAGTTTGCCTAGCTCGGGGACAGATACGCAGTATTTT. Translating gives CASSLPSSGTDTQYF.